Listed here are 13 T cell receptor beta chains from one sample, sequenced in a study of blood T cell repertoires in COVID-19. Assay: immunoSEQ multiplex PCR; the TCRdb copy retains only in-frame clones and omits some. The table shows 150,000 to 200,000 clones, with roughly 90% occurring only once. The sequencing input was peripheral blood. The receptors shown here come from a man in his 60s with active or convalescent COVID-19.

The chain carries TRBV7-9 and TRBJ1-3; D remains ambiguous. The CDR3 covers 12 residues. V was trimmed by 5 bases and J by 5 bases, leaving 7 bases between them. CDR1 and CDR2 (germline): SEHNR, FQNEAQ (reference sequence). The CDR3 reads CASSHSRNTIYF. CDR3 DNA sequence: TGTGCCAGCAGCCACTCGAGAAACACCATATATTTT. Full variable domain (rest looked up from reference TRBV7-9 and TRBJ1-3): DTGVSQNPRHKITKRGQNVTFRCDPISEHNRLYWYRQTLGQGPEFLTYFQNEAQLEKSRLLSDRFSAERPKGSFSTLEIQRTEQGDSAMYLCASSHSRNTIYFGEGSWLTVV.

The chain is built from TRBV7-6 and TRBJ1-2, with 8 bases lining up with TRBD1. V was clipped by 1 base and J by 4 bases; unmatched bases: 5. The CDR3 is made up of 15 amino acids. From germline, CDR1 is SGHVS and CDR2 FNYEAQ. CDR3 residues: CASSLVPGGGYGYTF. In DNA form, the CDR3 reads TGTGCCAGCAGCTTAGTCCCAGGGGGCGGCTATGGCTACACCTTC.

V is TRBV12-3 or TRBV12-4 and J is TRBJ2-1, with 9 bases that match TRBD1. V lost 6 bases and J lost 4; bases outside the gene matches: 1. This CDR3 has 13 amino acids. The CDR3 loop reads CASRGQGYNEQFF. CDR3 coding DNA: TGTGCCAGCAGGGGACAGGGATACAATGAGCAGTTCTTC.

This sequence joins TRBV9 and TRBJ1-1; D is ambiguous. The V end lost 0 bases, the J end lost 4 bases, and 10 bases lay between the germline ends. Germline CDR1 is SGDLS and CDR2 is YYNGEE. This CDR3 contains 14 residues. CDR3 DNA: TGTGCCAGCAGCGTAGAAGTAGTGAGCACTGAAGCTTTCTTT. Amino acid sequence: CASSVEVVSTEAFF.

CDR3 residues: CASSLGLSSGNTIYF. CDR3 DNA sequence: TGTGCCAGCAGCTTAGGACTCTCCTCTGGAAACACCATATATTTT. The chain carries TRBV7-9 and TRBJ1-3; no clear D gene. V was cut by 1 base and J by 0 bases, with 7 bases left in between. The CDR3 totals 15 residues. The germline V gene has CDR1 SEHNR and CDR2 FQNEAQ (reference sequence).

The CDR3 protein is CASSKGQGPENEKLFF. In DNA form, the CDR3 reads TGTGCCAGCAGCAAGGGACAGGGGCCGGAGAATGAAAAACTGTTTTTT. The rearrangement links TRBV5-5 to TRBJ1-4; 10 bases are shared with TRBD1. Germline CDR1 is SGHKS and CDR2 is YYEKEE (reference sequence). There are 16 residues in the CDR3. Germline trimming cut 4 bases from V and 5 bases from J; bases unmatched to any gene: 8.

The genes are TRBV24-1 and TRBJ2-7; possible D gene TRBD1, 6 bases. The CDR3 has 14 amino acids. CDR1 is KGHDR, CDR2 SFDVKD, per germline. Trimming stripped 7 bases from V and 5 bases from J, with 17 bases between. The CDR3 region is CATRLRTVVHEQYF. CDR3 bases: TGTGCCACCAGACTTAGGACAGTCGTTCACGAGCAGTACTTC.

J is TRBJ2-7 and V is TRBV7-2; TRBD2 matches 7 bases. V trimming: 1 base; J trimming: 2 bases; junction bases outside the gene matches: 2. Germline CDR1 SGHTA, CDR2 FQGNSA. This CDR3 comprises 14 residues. The CDR3 nucleotides read TGTGCCAGCAGCTTAGATGCGGGGGCCTACGAGCAGTACTTC. It translates to CASSLDAGAYEQYF.

The sample holds one count of this clone. The rearrangement uses TRBV7-2 and TRBJ1-6; the D is unclear. Germline V gives CDR1 SGHTA, CDR2 FQGNSA. The CDR3 sequence is 15 residues long. Trimming cost V 5 bases and J 7 bases, with 15 bases left between them. CDR3 sequence reads: CASSNYGGGNSPLHF. CDR3 bases: TGTGCCAGCAGCAACTACGGAGGAGGAAATTCACCCCTCCACTTT.

V gene TRBV6-4 combines with J gene TRBJ2-3, with 7 nucleotides matching TRBD2. The J segment lost 0 bases and the V segment lost 0 bases, leaving 3 bases of the junction unmatched. The CDR3 is 16 residues long. The V gene's germline CDR1 is MRHNA and CDR2 SNTAGT. The CDR3 protein is CASSDSWEGSTDTQYF. CDR3 in DNA: TGTGCCAGCAGTGACTCCTGGGAGGGGAGCACAGATACGCAGTATTTT.

V is TRBV11-3 and J is TRBJ1-4; TRBD1 matches 10 bases. The CDR3 covers 19 residues. CDR1 and CDR2 from the germline V gene are SGHNT and YENEEA. The V and J ends lost 4 bases and 2 bases, in that order; junction bases with no gene match: 13. The CDR3 protein is CASSWRGQGLAVTNEKLFF. CDR3 DNA sequence: TGTGCCAGCAGCTGGCGGGGACAGGGGCTGGCAGTGACTAATGAAAAACTGTTTTTT.

The chain is built from TRBV3-1 (or the pseudogene TRBV3-2) and TRBJ2-7; TRBD1 aligns across 7 bases. In germline, CDR1 is LGHDT, CDR2 YNNKEL (reference sequence). CDR3 length equals 14 residues. V was clipped by 4 bases and J by 3 bases; unmatched bases: 6. The CDR3 protein is CASSRTGTVYEQYF. Written as DNA, the CDR3 is TGTGCCAGCAGCCGTACAGGGACAGTCTACGAGCAGTACTTC.

The chain combines TRBV24-1 with TRBJ2-1; TRBD2 matches at 13 bases. From germline, CDR1 is KGHDR and CDR2 SFDVKD. This CDR3 has 15 residues. The ends lost 7 bases at V and 9 bases at J; junction bases unmatched: 8. In DNA form, the CDR3 reads TGTGCCACCAGGAGCCCGGGACTAGCGGGACCTGAGCAGTTCTTC. Amino acids: CATRSPGLAGPEQFF.